The clone carrying this TCR beta chain has a handful of counts. It was with a sample-barcoded 5' primer and a J-beta primer mix that a second PCR of roughly 7 to 12 cycles was run. MiXCR, run by TCRdb on the 5' RACE reads, gives a single entry per CDR3 protein. The sample comprises more than 650,000 distinct CDR3 sequences, 22% of which are singletons, and around 21% rests with the top ten. The sample belongs to a study of blood T cells in healthy people across ages. The CDR3 covers 14 residues. CDR1 is SGHVS, CDR2 FQNEAQ, per germline. With V trimmed by 5 bases and J by 6 bases, 4 bases remained unmatched. RNA extraction gave at least 5.5 micrograms of total RNA per sample.

The chain is built from TRBV7-8 and TRBJ1-4, with 9 bases that match TRBD1. The sequence derives from a man between 65 and 85 years old in good health. Sequenced: blood. This chain's CDR3 is CASSKRDRDEKLFF. The CDR3 coding sequence is TGTGCCAGCAGCAAGAGGGACAGGGATGAAAAACTGTTTTTT. Full variable domain (missing parts from reference TRBV7-8 and TRBJ1-4): GAGVSQSPRYKVAKRGQDVALRCDPISGHVSLFWYQQALGQGPEFLTYFQNEAQLDKSGLPSDRFFAERPEGSVSTLKIQRTQQEDSAVYLCASSKRDRDEKLFFGSGTQLSVL.